The entry that follows covers one T cell receptor beta chain sequence. Its target is unknown. This sample was included in a study of beta chain features in type 1 diabetes. Study findings and constraints: Type 1 diabetes patients had TCRB CDR3s that were shorter (moderately but significantly so) in all four CD4+ subsets.

V lost 2 bases, J lost 6 bases, and 6 bases stayed unmatched. The germline gives CDR1 MNHEY, CDR2 SMNVEV (reference sequence). The CDR3 sequence is 15 residues long. As every portion of the isolated RNA was reverse transcribed, the sequencing read expressed TCRB transcripts. Mean yield for stem cell-like memory T cell samples was about 1.01 million reads. Profiling relied on immunoSEQ multiplex PCR, and the TCRdb table lists in-frame clones only, not all of them. The data contain approximately 15,000 clones, about 72% of them seen just once; the ten biggest clones take up around 0.34%. Sequenced sample: stem cell memory CD4+ T cells from blood. This chain joins TRBV27 and TRBJ1-2; 10 bases match TRBD1. This clonotype was obtained from a woman in her late teens or twenties with type 1 diabetes. For the CDR3, the DNA is TGTGCCAGCAGTTTACGGGACAGGGGAGTCGATGGCTACACCTTC. This codes for CASSLRDRGVDGYTF.